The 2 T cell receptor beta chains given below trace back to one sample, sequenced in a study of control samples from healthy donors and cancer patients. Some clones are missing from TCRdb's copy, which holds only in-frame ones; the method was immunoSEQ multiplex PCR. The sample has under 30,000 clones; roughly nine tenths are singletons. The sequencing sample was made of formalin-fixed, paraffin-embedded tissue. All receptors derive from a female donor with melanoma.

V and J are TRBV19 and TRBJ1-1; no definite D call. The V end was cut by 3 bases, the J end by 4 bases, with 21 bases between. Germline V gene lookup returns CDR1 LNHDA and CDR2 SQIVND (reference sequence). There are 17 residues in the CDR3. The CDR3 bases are TGTGCCAGTAGTATCTACTCCGGGTCCCCATTTGGCACTGAAGCTTTCTTT. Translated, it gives CASSIYSGSPFGTEAFF.

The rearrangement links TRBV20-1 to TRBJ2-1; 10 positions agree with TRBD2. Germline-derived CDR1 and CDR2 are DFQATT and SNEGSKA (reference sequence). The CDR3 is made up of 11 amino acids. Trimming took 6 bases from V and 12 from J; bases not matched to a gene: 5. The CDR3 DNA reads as TGCAGTGCAGCTAGCGGGAGACGGCAGTTCTTC. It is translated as CSAASGRRQFF.